This TCR beta chain was sequenced during a study of brain T cells in children with intractable seizures. TCRdb's copy holds only in-frame clones and misses some; the assay was immunoSEQ multiplex PCR. Of 300,000 to 400,000 clones listed, 93% are singletons. Stated time point: blood from clinic visit 5 months post-surgery; TSC patient then seizure free. Surgery cases with the highest brain T cell transcript signatures were chosen for sequencing. The sample was peripheral blood, taken roughly 5 months after surgery. This clonotype originated in a boy less than two years old with tuberous sclerosis and intractable seizures.

CDR3: CASSEPGSAKEQYF. The CDR3 DNA reads TGTGCCAGCAGTGAACCAGGCAGCGCTAAGGAGCAGTACTTC. This chain uses TRBV25-1 with TRBJ2-7; D unresolved. Deletions cut 2 bases from V and 7 bases from J, with 15 bases between. Germline CDR1 is MGHDK and CDR2 is SYGVNS. This CDR3 spans 14 amino acids.